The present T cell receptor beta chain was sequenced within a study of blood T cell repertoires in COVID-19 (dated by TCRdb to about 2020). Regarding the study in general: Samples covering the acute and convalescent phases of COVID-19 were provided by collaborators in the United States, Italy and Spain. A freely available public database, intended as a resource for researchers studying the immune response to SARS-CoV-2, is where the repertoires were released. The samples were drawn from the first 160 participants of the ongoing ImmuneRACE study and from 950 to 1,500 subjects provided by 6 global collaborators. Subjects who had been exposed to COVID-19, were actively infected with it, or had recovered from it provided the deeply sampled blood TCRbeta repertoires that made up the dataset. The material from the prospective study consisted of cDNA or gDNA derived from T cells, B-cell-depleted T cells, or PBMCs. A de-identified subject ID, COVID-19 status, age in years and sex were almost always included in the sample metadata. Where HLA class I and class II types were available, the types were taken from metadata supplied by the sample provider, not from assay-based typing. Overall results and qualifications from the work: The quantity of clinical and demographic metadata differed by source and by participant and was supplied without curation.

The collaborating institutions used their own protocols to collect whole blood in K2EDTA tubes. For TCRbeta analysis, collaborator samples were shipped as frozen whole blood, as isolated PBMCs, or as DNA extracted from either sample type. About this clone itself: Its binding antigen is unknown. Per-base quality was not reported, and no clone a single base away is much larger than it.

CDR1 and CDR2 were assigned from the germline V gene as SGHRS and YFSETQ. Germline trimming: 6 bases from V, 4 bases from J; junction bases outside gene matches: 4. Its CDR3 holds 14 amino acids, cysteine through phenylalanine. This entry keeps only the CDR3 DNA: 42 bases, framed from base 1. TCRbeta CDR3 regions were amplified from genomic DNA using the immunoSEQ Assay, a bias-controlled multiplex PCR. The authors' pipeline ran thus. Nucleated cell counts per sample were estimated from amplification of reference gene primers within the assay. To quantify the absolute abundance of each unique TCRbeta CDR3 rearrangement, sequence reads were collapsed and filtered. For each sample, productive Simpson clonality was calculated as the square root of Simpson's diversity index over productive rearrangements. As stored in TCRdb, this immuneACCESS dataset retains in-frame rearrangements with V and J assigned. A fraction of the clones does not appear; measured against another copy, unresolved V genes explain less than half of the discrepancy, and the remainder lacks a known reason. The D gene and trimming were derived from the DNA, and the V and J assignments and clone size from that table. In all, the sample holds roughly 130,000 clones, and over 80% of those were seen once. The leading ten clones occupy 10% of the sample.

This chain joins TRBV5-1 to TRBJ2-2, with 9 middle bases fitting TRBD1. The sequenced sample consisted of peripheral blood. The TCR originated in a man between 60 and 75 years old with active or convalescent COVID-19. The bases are TGCGCCAGCAACAGGGGGCAGGGCACCGGGGAGCTGTTTTTT. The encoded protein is CASNRGQGTGELFF.